This TCR beta chain was identified in a study of blood T cell repertoires in COVID-19. Background on the study: The United States, Italy and Spain were the sources of the acute and convalescent COVID-19 samples. Sources were T cells, B-cell-depleted T cells, or PBMCs; the material itself was cDNA or gDNA.

Per the study methods: Amplification of reference gene primers was used by the study to estimate nucleated cell counts. Sequencing used immunoSEQ multiplex PCR; TCRdb keeps in-frame clones, though not all of them. V and J calls and clone size follow that table, whereas D and trimming were derived from the DNA. The sample holds hundreds of thousands of clones, more than 75% seen once. Trimming cost V 3 bases and J 0 bases, with 12 bases left between them. CDR1 is MDHEN and CDR2 is SYDVKM in the germline V gene. This CDR3 is 16 amino acids long. The specimen was peripheral blood. The chain couples TRBV28 to TRBJ2-4; D is perhaps TRBD2 (5 bases). The receptor's source is a woman aged 45-59 years who had recovered from COVID-19. The CDR3 here is CASSLDGLLAKNIQYF. The CDR3 DNA sequence: TGTGCCAGCAGTTTGGATGGACTGCTAGCCAAAAACATTCAGTACTTC.